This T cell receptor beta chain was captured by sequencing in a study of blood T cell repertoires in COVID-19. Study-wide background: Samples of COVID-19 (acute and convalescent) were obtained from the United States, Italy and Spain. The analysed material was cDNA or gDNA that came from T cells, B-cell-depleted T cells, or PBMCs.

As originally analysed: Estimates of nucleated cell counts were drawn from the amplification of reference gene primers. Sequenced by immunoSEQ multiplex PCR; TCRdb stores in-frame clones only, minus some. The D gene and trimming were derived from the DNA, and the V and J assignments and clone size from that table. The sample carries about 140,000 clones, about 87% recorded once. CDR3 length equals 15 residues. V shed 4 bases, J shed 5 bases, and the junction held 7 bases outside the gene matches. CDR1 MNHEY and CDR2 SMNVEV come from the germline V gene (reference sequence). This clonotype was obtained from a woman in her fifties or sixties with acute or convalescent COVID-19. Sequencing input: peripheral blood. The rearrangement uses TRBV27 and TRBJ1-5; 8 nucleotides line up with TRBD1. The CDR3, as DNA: TGTGCCAGCAGTTCCGGACAGGGCGGGGATCAGCCCCAGCATTTT. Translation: CASSSGQGGDQPQHF.